This T cell receptor (beta chain) emerged from a study of blood T cell repertoires in COVID-19. Study-wide context: Researchers got acute and convalescent COVID-19 samples from the United States, Italy and Spain.

Participants spanned ages about 18 to 95 years and resided in 20 to 30 US areas. Germline CDR1 and CDR2: MNHNY and SVGAGI (reference sequence). The CDR3 has 15 residues. The V end was cut by 0 bases, the J end by 3 bases, with 9 bases between. Libraries were prepared by immunoSEQ multiplex PCR; TCRdb keeps only in-frame clonotypes and omits some of them. The sample lists 240,000 or so clones, around 88% occurring once. Sequenced: PBMCs or T cells enriched from blood (not recorded which). The J gene is TRBJ1-5, the V gene TRBV6-6; D not certain. This clonotype was sampled from a man aged 35-49 years who had recovered from COVID-19. In DNA, the CDR3 is TGTGCCAGCAGTTACTCTCCAGATCTCAATCAGCCCCAGCATTTT. Its protein is CASSYSPDLNQPQHF.